The clone carrying this T cell receptor (beta chain) was seen just once. Authors' data handling: How many nucleated cells were present was estimated from reference gene primer amplification. The data were produced by immunoSEQ multiplex PCR, yet TCRdb's version contains in-frame clones alone and is incomplete. V and J calls and clone size are given by that table; D and trimming were obtained from the DNA. The table has about 100,000 clones, roughly nine tenths seen once. These data come from a study of blood T cell repertoires in COVID-19. Background on the study: Samples taken during acute and convalescent COVID-19 were collected in the United States, Italy and Spain. T cells, B-cell-depleted T cells, or PBMCs supplied cDNA or gDNA.

This CDR3 contains 15 residues. Per the germline V gene, CDR1 is SGHVS and CDR2 is FQNEAQ. Trimming cost V 4 bases and J 8 bases; bases outside gene matches: 10. Sequenced: peripheral blood. This sequence was found in a human donor with active COVID-19. The donor label of this sample is uncertain. The chain recombines TRBV7-8 with TRBJ1-4; TRBD1 agrees at 7 bases. This CDR3 reads CASSSSNTGDEKLFF. The DNA of the CDR3 is TGTGCCAGCAGCTCTTCTAATACAGGGGACGAAAAACTGTTTTTT.